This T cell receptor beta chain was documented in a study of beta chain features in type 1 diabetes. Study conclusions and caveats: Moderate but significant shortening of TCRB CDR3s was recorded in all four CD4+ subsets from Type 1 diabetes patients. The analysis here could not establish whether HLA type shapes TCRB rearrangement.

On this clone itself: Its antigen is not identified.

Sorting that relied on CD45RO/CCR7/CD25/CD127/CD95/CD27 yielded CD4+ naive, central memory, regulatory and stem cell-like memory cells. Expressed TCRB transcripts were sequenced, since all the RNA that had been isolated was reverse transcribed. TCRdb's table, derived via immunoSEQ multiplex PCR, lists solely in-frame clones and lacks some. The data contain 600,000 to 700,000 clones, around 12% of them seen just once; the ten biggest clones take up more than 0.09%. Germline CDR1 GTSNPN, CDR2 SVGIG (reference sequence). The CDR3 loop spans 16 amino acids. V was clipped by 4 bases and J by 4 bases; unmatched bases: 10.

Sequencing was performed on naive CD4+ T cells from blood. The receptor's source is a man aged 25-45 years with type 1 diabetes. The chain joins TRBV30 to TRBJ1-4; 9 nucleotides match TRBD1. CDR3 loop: CAWKRTGARFNEKLFF. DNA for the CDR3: TGTGCCTGGAAAAGGACAGGGGCACGTTTTAATGAAAAACTGTTTTTT.